This entry features one TCR beta chain sequence. Its antigen is unidentified. The data were obtained in a study of T cell responses to AZD1222 COVID-19 vaccine. At the level of the study: Timing groups of about 4 and about 12 weeks for second doses were pooled.

V lost 8 bases and J lost 8; bases outside the gene matches: 3. The germline gives CDR1 LNHDA, CDR2 SQIVND (reference sequence). CDR3 length: 12 residues. TCRdb keeps only in-frame clones here, not all; method: immunoSEQ multiplex PCR. The table shows about 170,000 clones, with about nine tenths occurring only once. The study's findings and limits: Variant regions that are unmutated are reportedly the target of nearly half of spike-specific TCRs. Most donors were white British, females outnumbered males, and clonal diversity was possibly underestimated.

This receptor was obtained from an adult in good health. The sample was peripheral blood, taken on day 0 of AZD1222 vaccination. V usage is TRBV19 and J usage is TRBJ1-4, with 9 bases aligning to TRBD1. CDR3 amino acids: CASGDRAEKLFF. The CDR3 DNA reads as TGTGCCAGTGGGGACAGGGCCGAAAAACTGTTTTTT.